This paragraph covers one TCR beta chain sequence. This entry comes from a study of PD-L1 blockade in urothelial cancer. Study overall: The study recovered a median of roughly 140,000 T cells per blood sample.

Germline V gene data show CDR1 as SGHAT and CDR2 as FQDESV (reference sequence). Trimming cost V 5 bases and J 0 bases; bases outside gene matches: 9. CDR3 length: 16 amino acids. Assay used: immunoSEQ multiplex PCR; TCRdb lists only in-frame clones, some missing. The sample lists almost 30,000 clones; 87% were seen once. Enrolled patients showed locally advanced or metastatic urothelial carcinoma. Every patient provided from 1 to 8 samples, collected pretreatment and on-treatment. The sample in question was PBMCs, obtained around atezolizumab (anti-PD-L1) treatment. The rearrangement joins TRBV11-1 to TRBJ2-7, with 8 nucleotides matching TRBD2. The TCR originated in a man in his forties or fifties with urothelial cancer. CDR3 DNA: TGTGCCAGCAGCCATTGGACTAGCCTAATCTCCTACGAGCAGTACTTC. This translates into CASSHWTSLISYEQYF. Full variable domain (missing parts from reference TRBV11-1 and TRBJ2-7): EAEVAQSPRYKITEKSQAVAFWCDPISGHATLYWYRQILGQGPELLVQFQDESVVDDSQLPKDRFSAERLKGVDSTLKIQPAELGDSAMYLCASSHWTSLISYEQYFGPGTRLTVT.